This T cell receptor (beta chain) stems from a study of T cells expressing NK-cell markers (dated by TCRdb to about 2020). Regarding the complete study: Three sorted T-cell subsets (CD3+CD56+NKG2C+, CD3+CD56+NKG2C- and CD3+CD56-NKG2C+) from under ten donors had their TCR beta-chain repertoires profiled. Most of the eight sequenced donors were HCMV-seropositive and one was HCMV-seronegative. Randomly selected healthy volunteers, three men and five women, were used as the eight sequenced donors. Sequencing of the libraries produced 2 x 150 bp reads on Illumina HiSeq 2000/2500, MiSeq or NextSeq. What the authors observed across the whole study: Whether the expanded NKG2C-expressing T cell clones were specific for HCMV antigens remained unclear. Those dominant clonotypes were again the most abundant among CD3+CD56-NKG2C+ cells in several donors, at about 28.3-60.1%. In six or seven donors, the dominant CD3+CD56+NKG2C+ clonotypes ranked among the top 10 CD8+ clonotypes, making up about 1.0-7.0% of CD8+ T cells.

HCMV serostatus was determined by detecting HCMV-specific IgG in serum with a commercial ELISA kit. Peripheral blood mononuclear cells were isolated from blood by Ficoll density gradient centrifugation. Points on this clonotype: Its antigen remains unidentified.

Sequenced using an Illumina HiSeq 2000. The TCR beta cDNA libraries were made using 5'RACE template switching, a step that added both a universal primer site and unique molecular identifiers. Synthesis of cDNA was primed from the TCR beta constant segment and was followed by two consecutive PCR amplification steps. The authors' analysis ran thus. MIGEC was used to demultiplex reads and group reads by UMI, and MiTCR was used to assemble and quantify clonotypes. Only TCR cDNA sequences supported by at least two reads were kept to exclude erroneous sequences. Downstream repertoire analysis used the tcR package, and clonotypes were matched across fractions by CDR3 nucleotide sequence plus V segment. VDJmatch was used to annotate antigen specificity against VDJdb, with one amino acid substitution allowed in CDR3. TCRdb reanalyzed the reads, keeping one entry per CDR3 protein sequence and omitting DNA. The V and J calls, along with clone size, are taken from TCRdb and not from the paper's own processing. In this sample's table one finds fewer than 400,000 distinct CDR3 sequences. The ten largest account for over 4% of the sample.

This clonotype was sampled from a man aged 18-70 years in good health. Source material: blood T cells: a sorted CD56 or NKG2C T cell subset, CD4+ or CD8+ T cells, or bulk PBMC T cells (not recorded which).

The CDR3 region has the sequence CASSSTPGTSYEQYF. The chain employs TRBV5-1 and TRBJ2-7; TCRdb lists TRBD1, though no DNA is available to test this call. Its CDR3 holds 15 amino acids, cysteine through phenylalanine. There is no recorded DNA. The germline V gene provides CDR1 SGHRS and CDR2 YFSETQ.